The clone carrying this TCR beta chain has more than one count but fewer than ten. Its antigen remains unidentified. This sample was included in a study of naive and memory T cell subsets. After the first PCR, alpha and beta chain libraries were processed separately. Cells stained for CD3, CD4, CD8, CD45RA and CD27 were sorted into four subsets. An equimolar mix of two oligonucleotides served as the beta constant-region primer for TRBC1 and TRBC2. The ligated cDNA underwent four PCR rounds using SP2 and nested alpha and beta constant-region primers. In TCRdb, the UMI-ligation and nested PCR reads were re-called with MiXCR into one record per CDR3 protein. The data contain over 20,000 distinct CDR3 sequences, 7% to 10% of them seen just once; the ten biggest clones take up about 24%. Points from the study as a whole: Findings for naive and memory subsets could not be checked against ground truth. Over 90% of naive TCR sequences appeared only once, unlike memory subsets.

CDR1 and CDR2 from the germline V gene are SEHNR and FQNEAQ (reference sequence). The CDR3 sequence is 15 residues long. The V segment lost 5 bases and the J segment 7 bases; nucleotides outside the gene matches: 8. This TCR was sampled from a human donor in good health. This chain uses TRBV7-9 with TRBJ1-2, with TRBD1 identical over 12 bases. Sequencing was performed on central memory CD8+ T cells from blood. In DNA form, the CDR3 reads TGTGCCAGCAGCCCGGGGGACAGGGGGCTGGTTGGCTACACCTTC. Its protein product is CASSPGDRGLVGYTF.